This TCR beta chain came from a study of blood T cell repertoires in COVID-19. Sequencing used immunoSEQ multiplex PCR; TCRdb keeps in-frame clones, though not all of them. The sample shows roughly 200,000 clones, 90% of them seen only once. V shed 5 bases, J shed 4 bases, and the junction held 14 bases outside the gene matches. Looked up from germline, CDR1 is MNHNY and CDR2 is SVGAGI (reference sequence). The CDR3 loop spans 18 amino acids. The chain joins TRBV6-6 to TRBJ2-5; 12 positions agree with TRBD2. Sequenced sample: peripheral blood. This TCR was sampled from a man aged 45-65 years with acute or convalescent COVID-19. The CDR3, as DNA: TGTGCCAGCAGTCCAACCCCCCCGGCTAGCGGGAGGGGAGAGACCCAGTACTTC. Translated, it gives CASSPTPPASGRGETQYF.